Described below is a single T cell receptor (beta chain) sequence and its context. Its antigen is unknown. The V segment lost 5 bases and the J segment 4 bases; nucleotides outside the gene matches: 7. The CDR3 consists of 15 residues. The V gene's germline CDR1 is MDHEN and CDR2 SYDVKM. TCRdb's table, derived via immunoSEQ multiplex PCR, lists solely in-frame clones and lacks some. The sample has 140,000 to 150,000 clones, 65% to 90% seen once. The time point was: blood 4 weeks post-SBRT, at nephrectomy. Treatment in this sample: 15 Gy SBRT to primary tumor, nephrectomy 4 weeks later. These data belong to a study of radiation and T cells in renal cell carcinoma. Study-wide results and caveats: Top tumor clonotypes rose in blood 2 weeks post-radiation, then contracted. No pretreatment tumor biopsies were available for baseline clonotypes.

This TCR derives from a woman in her 50s with renal cell carcinoma. The chain links TRBV28 to TRBJ1-4; 7 nucleotides line up with TRBD1. Material: blood, obtained from a patient whose treatment included radiotherapy and nephrectomy. The CDR3 DNA follows: TGTGCCAGCAGTCCAATACAGGGGTTTAATGAAAAACTGTTTTTT. Encoded protein: CASSPIQGFNEKLFF.